The 26 T cell receptor beta chains below were found in one sample sequenced in a study of CD8 T cells in Susac syndrome. RNA amounts of roughly 0.45 to 1 ug underwent reverse transcription with random hexamers. MiXCR, run by TCRdb on the immunoSEQ multiplex PCR reads, gives a single entry per CDR3 protein. Found here are about 90,000 distinct CDR3 sequences, approximately 96% of them singletons; the top ten hold 0.55% to 0.8%. Sequencing was performed on CD8+ T cells from PBMCs. All receptors come from a human donor with Susac syndrome.

The rearrangement uses TRBV30 and TRBJ2-7, with a tentative D call TRBD1 (6 bases). Per the germline V gene, CDR1 is GTSNPN and CDR2 is SVGIG (reference sequence). Between the trimmed V and J ends, which lost 3 bases and 6 bases, there was a span of 9 bases. This CDR3 has 11 residues. In DNA form, the CDR3 reads TGTGCCTGGAGGACAGGTACCGAGCAGTACTTC. Its translation: CAWRTGTEQYF. Supplemented by reference TRBV30 and TRBJ2-7, the full variable domain reads SQTIHQWPATLVQPVGSPLSLECTVEGTSNPNLYWYRQAAGRGLQLLFYSVGIGQISSEVPQNLSASRPQDRQFILSSKKLLLSDSGFYLCAWRTGTEQYFGPGTRLTVT.

This clonotype was seen a single time. This rearrangement joins TRBV9 to TRBJ1-6, with D unresolved. This CDR3 contains 14 residues. V lost 0 bases, J lost 8 bases, and 9 bases lay in between. Germline V gene data show CDR1 as SGDLS and CDR2 as YYNGEE. CDR3: CASSVATRHSPLHF. For the CDR3, the DNA is TGTGCCAGCAGCGTAGCTACCCGGCATTCACCCCTCCACTTT. The complete variable domain, with remaining parts taken from reference TRBV9 and TRBJ1-6, reads DSGVTQTPKHLITATGQRVTLRCSPRSGDLSVYWYQQSLDQGLQFLIQYYNGEERAKGNILERFSAQQFPDLHSELNLSSLELGDSALYFCASSVATRHSPLHFGNGTRLTVT.

This sequence joins TRBV4-3 and TRBJ2-7, with a weak D call TRBD1 (5 bases). The V end was cut by 4 bases, the J end by 1 base, with 14 bases between. The germline CDR1 and CDR2 sequences are LGHNA and YSLEER. The length of the CDR3 is 15 residues. The CDR3 DNA is TGCGCCAGCAGCCTCGACAGTACCCCTTCCTACGAGCAGTACTTC. This codes for CASSLDSTPSYEQYF.

J is TRBJ1-2 and V is TRBV4-3, with TRBD1 matching over 9 bases. This CDR3 is 16 amino acids long. From germline, CDR1 is LGHNA and CDR2 YSLEER. V lost 0 bases, J lost 8 bases, and 10 bases stayed unmatched. CDR3 amino acids: CASSQDLDRGMEGYTF. For the CDR3, the DNA is TGCGCCAGCAGCCAAGATCTGGACAGGGGCATGGAGGGCTACACCTTC.

The sample holds one count of this clonotype. J is TRBJ2-7 and V is TRBV25-1; TRBD1 agrees at 9 bases. Germline CDR1 is MGHDK and CDR2 is SYGVNS. The CDR3 length is 13 residues. V was pared by 7 bases and J by 6 bases, with 7 bases of the junction left unmatched. CDR3 nucleotides: TGTGCCAGCACCGGACAGGGGCCGTCCGAGCAGTACTTC. It encodes CASTGQGPSEQYF.

This chain links TRBV20-1 with TRBJ2-5; D tentatively reads TRBD1 or TRBD2 (6 bases each). Trimming took 5 bases from V and 1 from J, leaving 20 bases between them. Germline CDR1 reads DFQATT; CDR2 reads SNEGSKA (reference sequence). The CDR3 is 16 amino acids. The CDR3 sequence: CSAPMGRTDIQETQYF. CDR3 DNA sequence: TGCAGTGCTCCGATGGGGAGGACAGACATCCAAGAGACCCAGTACTTC.

V gene TRBV24-1 combines with J gene TRBJ2-7; D not resolved. This CDR3 is 13 amino acids long. Trimming left V 4 bases short and J 8 bases short, with 14 bases between. Germline lookup yields CDR1 KGHDR and CDR2 SFDVKD. CDR3 nucleotides: TGTGCCACCAGTGACCCCGGGCTAGAACAGCAGTACTTC. Translating gives CATSDPGLEQQYF.

The chain is built from TRBV16 and TRBJ2-7, with D perhaps matching TRBD2 (6 bases). Germline V gene lookup returns CDR1 KGHSY and CDR2 FQNENV. The V and J ends lost 0 bases and 6 bases respectively, with 12 bases between them. There are 14 residues in the CDR3. CDR3 in amino acids: CASSQSMGGGEQYF. CDR3 bases: TGTGCCAGCAGCCAATCGATGGGGGGTGGCGAGCAGTACTTC.

This clonotype was seen a handful of times. The V and J genes are TRBV29-1 and TRBJ2-7; 8 nucleotides match TRBD1. The germline CDR1 and CDR2 sequences are SQVTM and ANQGSEA. After removal of 6 bases from V and 0 bases from J, the junction contained 4 bases not matched to a gene. The CDR3 is 13 amino acids. CDR3 nucleotide sequence: TGCAGCGTCGCACAGGGGGTCTCCTACGAGCAGTACTTC. Its protein is CSVAQGVSYEQYF.

The chain employs TRBV20-1 and TRBJ1-5, with no clear D. This CDR3 region has 13 residues. V gave up 5 bases and J gave up 4 bases, with 12 bases separating them. Germline CDR1 DFQATT, CDR2 SNEGSKA (reference sequence). The CDR3 spells CSAEPPRNQPQHF. Written as DNA, the CDR3 is TGCAGTGCTGAACCCCCAAGGAATCAGCCCCAGCATTTT.

The rearrangement links TRBV6-2 or TRBV6-3 to TRBJ2-3; 11 bases agree with TRBD2. The CDR3 has 14 amino acids. Germline V gene data show CDR1 as MNHEY and CDR2 as SVGEGT. V shed 7 bases and J 4 bases; nucleotides not matched to a gene: 4. CDR3 sequence: CASTLAGGPDTQYF. The CDR3 region has the DNA TGTGCCAGCACCCTAGCGGGGGGACCAGATACGCAGTATTTT.

The rearrangement uses TRBV15 and TRBJ2-7; 8 bases agree with TRBD1. The CDR3 consists of 14 residues. V was pared by 5 bases and J by 7 bases, with 10 bases of the junction left unmatched. Germline assignment: CDR1 LNHNV and CDR2 YYDKDF (reference sequence). CDR3: CATSLDRGSREQYF. The CDR3 DNA reads TGTGCCACCAGCCTAGACAGGGGATCGCGGGAGCAGTACTTC.

This clonotype was found once. The rearrangement uses TRBV15 and TRBJ1-2; maybe TRBD1 (5 bases). Per germline, CDR1 LNHNV and CDR2 YYDKDF (reference sequence). The germline V and J ends were trimmed by 0 bases and 5 bases, with 13 bases remaining between them. The CDR3 totals 15 residues. CDR3 region: CATSRDQGGTYGYTF. DNA for the CDR3: TGTGCCACCAGCAGAGACCAGGGTGGAACGTATGGCTACACCTTC.

The chain is built from TRBV4-1 and TRBJ1-4; TRBD1 aligns across 10 bases. Trimming cost V 2 bases and J 1 base; bases outside gene matches: 7. This CDR3 contains 18 residues. From germline, CDR1 is MGHRA and CDR2 YSYEKL. The CDR3 DNA follows: TGCGCCAGCAGCCAACCTAGACAGGGGGCAGGAACTAATGAAAAACTGTTTTTT. This encodes CASSQPRQGAGTNEKLFF.

The V gene is TRBV9, the J gene TRBJ1-1; 7 positions match TRBD1. V was pared by 3 bases and J by 5 bases, with 7 bases of the junction left unmatched. Germline loops: CDR1 SGDLS, CDR2 YYNGEE. The CDR3 has 14 amino acids. The CDR3 reads CASSARQGGTEAFF. CDR3 coding DNA: TGTGCCAGCAGCGCTCGACAGGGAGGTACTGAAGCTTTCTTT.

The genes are TRBV4-3 and TRBJ1-3; D remains unclear. This CDR3 region has 15 residues. CDR1 LGHNA and CDR2 YSLEER come from the germline V gene. Trimming removed 2 bases at V and 3 bases at J, with 11 bases between. The CDR3 sequence is CASSQYSGSGNTIYF. The CDR3 nucleotides are TGCGCCAGCAGCCAATATTCGGGGAGTGGAAACACCATATATTTT.

The chain links TRBV21-1 to TRBJ1-5; the D segment call TRBD1 is taken from the table without a DNA check. TRBV21-1 is a pseudogene segment. CDR3 length: 13 residues. The CDR3 region is CASSKARTRPQHF. DNA of the CDR3: TGTGCCAGCAGCAAAGCTCGGACACGGCCCCAGCATTTT.

V usage is TRBV12-3 or TRBV12-4 and J usage is TRBJ1-4; D is unresolved. V dropped 6 bases and J dropped 5 bases, with 4 bases sitting between them. This CDR3 has 11 residues. DNA of the CDR3: TGTGCCAGCAGGTCCAATGAAAAACTGTTTTTT. Translated, it gives CASRSNEKLFF.

The sample holds one count of this clonotype. This chain links TRBV20-1 with TRBJ1-1, with a possible D match to TRBD1 (6 bases). CDR1 is DFQATT, CDR2 SNEGSKA, per germline (reference sequence). The V and J ends lost 5 bases and 6 bases respectively, with 13 bases between them. The CDR3 runs 12 residues. DNA for the CDR3: TGCAGTGCTGTGAGGGGGGGGGCTGAAGCTTTCTTT. Protein sequence: CSAVRGGAEAFF.

V gene TRBV7-2 combines with J gene TRBJ2-1; 8 bases map to TRBD2. This CDR3 has 14 residues. The junction had 5 bases not matched to a gene; V was cut back by 1 base and J by 9 bases. The V gene's germline CDR1 is SGHTA and CDR2 FQGNSA. The CDR3 nucleotides are TGTGCCAGCAGCTTAGAGGGACTAGGTAGTGAGCAGTTCTTC. Its translation is CASSLEGLGSEQFF.

The V gene is TRBV30, the J gene TRBJ2-5; TRBD1 aligns across 12 bases. The germline gives CDR1 GTSNPN, CDR2 SVGIG (reference sequence). The CDR3 spans 16 residues. Trimming at V came to 5 bases and at J to 1 base, leaving 8 bases not matched to a gene. CDR3 nucleotides: TGTGCCTGGCGTCTGCCGGGACAGGGGGCCCAAGAGACCCAGTACTTC. Translated: CAWRLPGQGAQETQYF.

The rearrangement links TRBV24-1 to TRBJ2-1; no definite D call. Trimming left V 4 bases short and J 4 bases short, with 4 bases between. Germline loops: CDR1 KGHDR, CDR2 SFDVKD. This CDR3 comprises 12 residues. CDR3 region: CATSDLYNEQFF. The CDR3 DNA is TGTGCCACCAGTGACCTTTACAATGAGCAGTTCTTC.

The chain is built from TRBV27 and TRBJ1-5; D is perhaps TRBD1 (5 bases). The CDR3 loop spans 14 amino acids. V dropped 1 base and J dropped 6 bases, with 10 bases sitting between them. Germline V CDR1 and CDR2: MNHEY, SMNVEV (reference sequence). The CDR3 DNA sequence: TGTGCCAGCAGTTTATATGGGGGAAGTCAGCCCCAGCATTTT. This gives the protein CASSLYGGSQPQHF.

J is TRBJ1-1 and V is TRBV4-2, with D possibly being TRBD1 (5 bases). The CDR3 contains 14 residues. Per germline, CDR1 LGHNA and CDR2 YNFKEQ. The V and J ends lost 1 base and 11 bases respectively, with 17 bases between them. CDR3 sequence: CASSQAGRGDGAFF. The CDR3 DNA follows: TGTGCCAGCAGCCAAGCAGGGCGGGGGGACGGCGCTTTCTTT.

In this sample, this clonotype turned up once. J is TRBJ1-1 and V is TRBV20-1; D not certain. The CDR3 runs to 16 residues. The ends were cut back, 0 bases at V and 1 base at J, with 15 bases in the middle. Germline V gene sequence: CDR1 DFQATT, CDR2 SNEGSKA (reference sequence). CDR3 loop: CSARDTPSYRNTEAFF. CDR3 bases: TGCAGTGCTAGAGATACACCTAGTTACAGGAACACTGAAGCTTTCTTT.

This sequence joins TRBV9 and TRBJ2-1, with 9 nucleotides matching TRBD2. V trimming: 7 bases; J trimming: 6 bases; junction bases outside the gene matches: 2. This CDR3 is built from 12 residues. CDR1 and CDR2 from the germline V gene are SGDLS and YYNGEE. The CDR3: CASGRGGNEQFF. The CDR3 region has the DNA TGTGCCAGCGGGCGGGGGGGCAATGAGCAGTTCTTC.